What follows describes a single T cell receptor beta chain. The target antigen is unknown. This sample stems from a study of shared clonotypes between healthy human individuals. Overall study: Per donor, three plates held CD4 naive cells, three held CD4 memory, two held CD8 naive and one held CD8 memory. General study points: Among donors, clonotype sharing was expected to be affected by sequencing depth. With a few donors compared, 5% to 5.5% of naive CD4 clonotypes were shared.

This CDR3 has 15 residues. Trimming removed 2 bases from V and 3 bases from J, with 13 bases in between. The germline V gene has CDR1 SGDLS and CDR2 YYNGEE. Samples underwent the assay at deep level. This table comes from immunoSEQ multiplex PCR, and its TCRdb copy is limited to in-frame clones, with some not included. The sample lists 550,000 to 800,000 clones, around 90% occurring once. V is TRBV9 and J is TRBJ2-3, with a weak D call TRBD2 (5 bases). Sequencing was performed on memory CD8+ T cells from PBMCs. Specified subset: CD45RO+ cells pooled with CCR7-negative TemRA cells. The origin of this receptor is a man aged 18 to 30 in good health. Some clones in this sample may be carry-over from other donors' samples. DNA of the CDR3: TGTGCCAGCAGCGTTCGTGGACTGTTTACAGATACGCAGTATTTT. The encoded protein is CASSVRGLFTDTQYF.